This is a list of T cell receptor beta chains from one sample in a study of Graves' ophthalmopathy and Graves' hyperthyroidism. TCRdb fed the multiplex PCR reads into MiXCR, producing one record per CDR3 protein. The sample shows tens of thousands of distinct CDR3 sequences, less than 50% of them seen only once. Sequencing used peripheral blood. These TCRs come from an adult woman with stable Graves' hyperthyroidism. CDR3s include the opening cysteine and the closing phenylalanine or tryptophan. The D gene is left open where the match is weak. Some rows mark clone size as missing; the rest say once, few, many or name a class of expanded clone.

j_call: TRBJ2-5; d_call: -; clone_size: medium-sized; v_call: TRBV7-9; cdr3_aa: CASSPSASQETQYF; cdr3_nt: TGTGCCAGCAGCCCCTCGGCTAGCCAAGAGACCCAGTACTTC
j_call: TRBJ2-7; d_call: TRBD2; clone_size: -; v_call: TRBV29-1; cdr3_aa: CSSPAGLAGVEQYF; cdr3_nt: TGCAGCAGTCCGGCGGGGCTAGCGGGAGTCGAGCAGTACTTC
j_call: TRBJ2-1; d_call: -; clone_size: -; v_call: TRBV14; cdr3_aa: CASSQEFGPGEQFF; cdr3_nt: TGTGCCAGCAGCCAAGAGTTTGGTCCCGGGGAGCAGTTCTTC
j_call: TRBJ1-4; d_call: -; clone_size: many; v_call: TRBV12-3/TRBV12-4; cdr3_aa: CASSPGPINEKLFF; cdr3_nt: TGTGCCAGCAGCCCGGGACCGATCAATGAAAAACTGTTTTTT
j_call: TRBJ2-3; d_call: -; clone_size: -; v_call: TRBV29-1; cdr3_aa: CSVDWDSTDTQYF; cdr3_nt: TGCAGCGTTGACTGGGACTCCACAGATACGCAGTATTTT
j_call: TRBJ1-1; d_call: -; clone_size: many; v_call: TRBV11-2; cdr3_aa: CASSLDRGTEAFF; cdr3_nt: TGTGCCAGCAGCTTAGACAGGGGAACTGAAGCTTTCTTT
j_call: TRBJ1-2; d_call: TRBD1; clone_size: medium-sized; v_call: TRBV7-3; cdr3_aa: CASSNGTGRGGYTF; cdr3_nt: TGTGCCAGCAGCAACGGGACAGGGAGGGGCGGCTACACCTTC
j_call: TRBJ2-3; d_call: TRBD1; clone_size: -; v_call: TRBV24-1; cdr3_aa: CATSDYRDSRASTDTQYF; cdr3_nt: TGTGCCACCAGTGATTACCGGGACAGCCGCGCTAGCACAGATACGCAGTATTTT
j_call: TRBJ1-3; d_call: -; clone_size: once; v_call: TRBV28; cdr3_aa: CASSRANSGNTIYF; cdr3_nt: TGTGCCAGCAGTCGAGCAAACTCTGGAAACACCATATATTTT
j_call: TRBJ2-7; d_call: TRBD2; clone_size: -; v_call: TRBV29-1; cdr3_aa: CRLAGGVYEQYF; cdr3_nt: TGCAGGTTAGCGGGAGGGGTCTACGAGCAGTACTTC
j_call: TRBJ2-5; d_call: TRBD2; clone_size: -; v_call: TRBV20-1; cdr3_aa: CSAIKAGGPETQYF; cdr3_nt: TGCAGTGCTATAAAAGCGGGAGGGCCAGAGACCCAGTACTTC
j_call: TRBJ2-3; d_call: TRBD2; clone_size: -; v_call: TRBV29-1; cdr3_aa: CSLVAGGTDTQYF; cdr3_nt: TGCAGCTTGGTAGCGGGAGGCACAGATACGCAGTATTTT
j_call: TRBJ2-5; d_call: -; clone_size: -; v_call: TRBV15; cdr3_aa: CATSRNRDETQYF; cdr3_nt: TGTGCCACCAGCCGAAACAGGGATGAGACCCAGTACTTC
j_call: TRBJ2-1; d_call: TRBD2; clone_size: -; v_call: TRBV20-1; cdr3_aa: CSARAGTSGSVNEQFF; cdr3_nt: TGCAGTGCTAGGGCTGGGACTAGCGGGAGTGTCAATGAGCAGTTCTTC
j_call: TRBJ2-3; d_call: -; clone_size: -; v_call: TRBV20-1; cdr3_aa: CSATGQLATDTQYF; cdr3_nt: TGCAGTGCGACTGGACAGCTGGCCACAGATACGCAGTATTTT
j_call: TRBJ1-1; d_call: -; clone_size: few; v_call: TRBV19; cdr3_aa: CASSGRTNTEAFF; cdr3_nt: TGTGCCAGTAGTGGAAGGACGAACACTGAAGCTTTCTTT
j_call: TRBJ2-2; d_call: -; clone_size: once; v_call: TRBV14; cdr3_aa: CASSQEFGLGELFF; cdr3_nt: TGTGCCAGCAGTCAAGAGTTTGGTCTCGGGGAGCTGTTTTTT
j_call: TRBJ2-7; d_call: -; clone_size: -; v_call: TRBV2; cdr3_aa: CASSYRTATYEQYF; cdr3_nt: TGTGCCAGCAGTTATAGGACGGCGACCTACGAGCAGTACTTC
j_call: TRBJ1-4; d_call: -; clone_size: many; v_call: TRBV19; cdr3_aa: CASSILGGVGEKLFF; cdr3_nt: TGTGCCAGTAGTATTCTCGGGGGCGTGGGTGAAAAACTGTTTTTT
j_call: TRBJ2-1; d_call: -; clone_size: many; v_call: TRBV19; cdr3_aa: CASSIGIAAGYNEQFF; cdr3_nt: TGTGCCAGTAGTATTGGGATAGCGGCCGGCTACAATGAGCAGTTCTTC
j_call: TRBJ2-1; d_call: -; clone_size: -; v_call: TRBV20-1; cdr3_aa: CSPKGQNNKQCF; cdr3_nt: TGCAGCCCGAAGGGACAAAACAATAAGCAGTGCTTC
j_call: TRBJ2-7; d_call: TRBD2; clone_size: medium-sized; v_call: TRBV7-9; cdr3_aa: CASSLVLAGDAARDEQYF; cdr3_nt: TGTGCCAGCAGCTTAGTGTTGGCGGGAGACGCTGCTAGGGACGAGCAGTACTTC
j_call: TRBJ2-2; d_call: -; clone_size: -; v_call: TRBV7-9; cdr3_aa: CASSTGRTANTGELFF; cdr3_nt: TGTGCCAGCAGCACCGGGCGGACAGCTAACACCGGGGAGCTGTTTTTT
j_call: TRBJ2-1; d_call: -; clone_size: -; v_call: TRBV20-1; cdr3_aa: CSARSTRWGPYNEQFF; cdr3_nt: TGCAGTGCTAGATCGACTAGATGGGGCCCCTACAATGAGCAGTTCTTC
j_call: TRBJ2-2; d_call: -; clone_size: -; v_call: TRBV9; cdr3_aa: CASSVVPSDDGELFF; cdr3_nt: TGTGCCAGCAGCGTAGTTCCTAGCGACGACGGGGAGCTGTTTTTT
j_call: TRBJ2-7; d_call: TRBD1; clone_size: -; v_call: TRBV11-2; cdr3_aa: CASSLVGQGPPYEQYF; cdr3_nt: TGTGCCAGCAGCTTAGTAGGACAGGGCCCTCCCTACGAGCAGTACTTC
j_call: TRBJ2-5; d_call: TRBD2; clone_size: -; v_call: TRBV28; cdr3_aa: CATLKAGGSETQYF; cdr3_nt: TGTGCCACCCTCAAAGCGGGAGGCTCAGAGACCCAGTACTTC
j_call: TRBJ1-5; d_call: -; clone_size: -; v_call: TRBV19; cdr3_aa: CASSILSGSNQPQHF; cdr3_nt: TGTGCCAGTAGTATACTTAGTGGAAGCAATCAGCCCCAGCATTTT
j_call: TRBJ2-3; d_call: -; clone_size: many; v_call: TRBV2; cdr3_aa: CASRPGGTDTQYF; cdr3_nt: TGTGCCAGCAGACCCGGGGGCACAGATACGCAGTATTTT
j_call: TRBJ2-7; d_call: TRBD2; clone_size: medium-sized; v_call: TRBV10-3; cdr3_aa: CAIRGLAGGNEQYF; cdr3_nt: TGTGCCATCAGGGGACTAGCGGGAGGCAACGAGCAGTACTTC
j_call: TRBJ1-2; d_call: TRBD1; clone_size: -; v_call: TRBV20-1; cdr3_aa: CHTGTGDGYTF; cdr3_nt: TGCCATACAGGGACAGGGGATGGCTACACCTTC
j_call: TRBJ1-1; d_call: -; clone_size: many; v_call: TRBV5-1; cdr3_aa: CASSLVLPGNTEAFF; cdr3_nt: TGCGCCAGCAGCTTGGTGCTTCCGGGAAACACTGAAGCTTTCTTT
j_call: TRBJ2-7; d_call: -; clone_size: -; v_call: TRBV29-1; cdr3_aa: CSAPGRYYEQYF; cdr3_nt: TGCAGCGCTCCGGGACGGTACTACGAGCAGTACTTC
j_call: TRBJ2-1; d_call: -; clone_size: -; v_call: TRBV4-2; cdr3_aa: CASSRVPVNEQFF; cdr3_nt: TGTGCCAGCAGCCGAGTCCCAGTCAATGAGCAGTTCTTC
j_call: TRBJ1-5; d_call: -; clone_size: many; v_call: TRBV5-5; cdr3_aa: CASRLEGSNQPQHF; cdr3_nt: TGTGCCAGCAGGCTGGAGGGTAGCAATCAGCCCCAGCATTTT
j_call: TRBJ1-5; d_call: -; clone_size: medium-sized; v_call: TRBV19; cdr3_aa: CASSMQGWDQPQHF; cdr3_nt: TGTGCCAGTAGTATGCAGGGGTGGGATCAGCCCCAGCATTTT
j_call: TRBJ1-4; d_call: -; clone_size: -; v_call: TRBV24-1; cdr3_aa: CATNSGTSNEKLFF; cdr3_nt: TGTGCCACCAACTCCGGGACGTCGAATGAAAAACTGTTTTTT
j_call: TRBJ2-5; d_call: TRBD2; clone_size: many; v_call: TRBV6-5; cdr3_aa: CASSSGGGGETQYF; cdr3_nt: TGTGCCAGCAGTTCCGGAGGCGGGGGAGAGACCCAGTACTTC
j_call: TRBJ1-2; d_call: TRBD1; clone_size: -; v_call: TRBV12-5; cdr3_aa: CASGLGTGGNYGYTF; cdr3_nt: TGTGCTAGTGGTTTGGGGACAGGGGGCAACTATGGCTACACCTTC
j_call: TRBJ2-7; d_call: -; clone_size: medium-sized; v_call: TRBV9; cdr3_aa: CASSVAQVGYEQYF; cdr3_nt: TGTGCCAGCAGCGTAGCTCAAGTGGGTTACGAGCAGTACTTC
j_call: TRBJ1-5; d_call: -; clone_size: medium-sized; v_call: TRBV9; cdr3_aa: CASSLPTRQRNQPQHF; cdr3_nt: TGTGCCAGCAGCCTCCCAACGAGGCAGAGAAATCAGCCCCAGCATTTT
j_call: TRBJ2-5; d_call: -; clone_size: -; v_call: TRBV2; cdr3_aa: CASSVGQNYLETQYF; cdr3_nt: TGTGCCAGCAGCGTCGGACAGAACTACCTAGAGACCCAGTACTTC
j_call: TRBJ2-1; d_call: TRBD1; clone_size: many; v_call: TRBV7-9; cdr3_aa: CASSEQQGAPSQNEQFF; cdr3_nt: TGTGCCAGCAGCGAACAACAGGGGGCCCCATCGCAAAATGAGCAGTTCTTC
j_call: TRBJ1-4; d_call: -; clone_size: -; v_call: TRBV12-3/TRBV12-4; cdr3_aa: CASSLGEKLFF; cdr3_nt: TGTGCCAGCAGTTTAGGTGAAAAACTGTTTTTT
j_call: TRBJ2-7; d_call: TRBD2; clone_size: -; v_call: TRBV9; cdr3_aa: CASSVGTSVGEQYF; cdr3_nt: TGTGCCAGCAGCGTTGGGACTAGCGTCGGCGAGCAGTACTTC
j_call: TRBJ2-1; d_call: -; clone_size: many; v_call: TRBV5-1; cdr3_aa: CASSLDGQRTYNEQFF; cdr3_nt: TGCGCCAGCAGCTTGGACGGACAGAGAACCTACAATGAGCAGTTCTTC
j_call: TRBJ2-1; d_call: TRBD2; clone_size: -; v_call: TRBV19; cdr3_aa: CASSIGAGGSYGEQFF; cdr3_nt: TGTGCCAGTAGTATAGGAGCGGGAGGGTCCTACGGTGAGCAGTTCTTC
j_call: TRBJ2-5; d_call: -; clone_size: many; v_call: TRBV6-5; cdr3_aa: CASSYSSLIKSETQYF; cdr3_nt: TGTGCCAGCAGTTACTCTTCTCTTATTAAATCGGAGACCCAGTACTTC
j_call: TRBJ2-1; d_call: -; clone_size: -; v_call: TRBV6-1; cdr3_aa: CASVLIEQFF; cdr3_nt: TGTGCCAGCGTCCTAATAGAGCAGTTCTTC
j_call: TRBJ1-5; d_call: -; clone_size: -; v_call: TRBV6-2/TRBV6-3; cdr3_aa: CASRYVSSNQPQHF; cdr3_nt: TGTGCCAGCAGATACGTCTCTAGCAATCAGCCCCAGCATTTT
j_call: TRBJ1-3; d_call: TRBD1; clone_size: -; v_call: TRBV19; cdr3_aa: CASRISPGQGGNTIYF; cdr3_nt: TGTGCCAGTAGGATTTCTCCGGGACAGGGTGGAAACACCATATATTTT
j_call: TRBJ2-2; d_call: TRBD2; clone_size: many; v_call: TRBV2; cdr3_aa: CASSESSGRASGELFF; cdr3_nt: TGTGCCAGCAGTGAGTCCAGCGGGAGAGCTAGCGGGGAGCTGTTTTTT
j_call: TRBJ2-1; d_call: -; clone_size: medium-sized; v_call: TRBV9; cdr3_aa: CASSPRDTVYNEQFF; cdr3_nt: TGTGCCAGCAGCCCCAGGGACACCGTCTACAATGAGCAGTTCTTC